This T cell receptor (beta chain) was captured by sequencing in a study of CD8 T cells in ankylosing spondylitis. Libraries for TCR beta were made by quantitative 5'-RACE with molecular barcodes. TCRdb passed the 5' RACE reads through MiXCR, listing each CDR3 protein once. The sample contains roughly 150,000 distinct CDR3 sequences, about 32% of which appear only once. This CDR3 contains 15 residues. The junction had 6 bases not matched to a gene; V was cut back by 4 bases and J by 1 base. In germline, CDR1 is SEHNR, CDR2 FQNEAQ (reference sequence). A word on this clonotype: No antigen is known for it.

Points from the study as a whole: Matched ankylosing spondylitis synovial fluid reportedly contained a significantly enriched population of disease-linked clones. Peripheral blood samples showed relatively rare disease-linked clones, and these clones were CD8+.

The chain links TRBV7-9 to TRBJ1-1; 7 bases match TRBD1. The sequenced material came from synovial fluid, either unsorted or a sorted T cell fraction (not recorded which). The TCR comes from a male donor with ankylosing spondylitis. Written as DNA, the CDR3 is TGTGCCAGCAGCTCGAGGGGACAGCAGAACACTGAAGCTTTCTTT. This gives the protein CASSSRGQQNTEAFF.